This T cell receptor (beta chain) stems from a study of response to subunit inactivated influenza vaccine. V trimming: 1 base; J trimming: 6 bases; junction bases outside the gene matches: 6. The CDR3 has 16 residues. CDR1 and CDR2 (germline): SGHRS, YFSETQ. Each CDR3 protein gets one entry after TCRdb re-called the RT-PCR reads with MiXCR. Among about 650,000 distinct CDR3 sequences, 11% to 15% were seen once, and the ten largest hold 6.5% to 8%. The V call is TRBV5-1, the J call TRBJ2-1; 11 bases line up with TRBD2. The starting material was PBMCs from blood, obtained around 14 days before vaccination. This TCR came from a man in his forties or fifties who received an inactivated influenza vaccine. CDR3 residues: CASSLSVLAGGNEQFF. CDR3 DNA sequence: TGCGCCAGCAGCTTGTCGGTTCTAGCGGGGGGCAATGAGCAGTTCTTC.